This T cell receptor (beta chain) was retrieved from a study of T-cell reconstitution after alpha-beta-depleted transplantation in children. The J segment lost 1 base and the V segment lost 6 bases, leaving 6 bases of the junction unmatched. The CDR3 spans 14 residues. Germline V gene lookup returns CDR1 DFQATT and CDR2 SNEGSKA (reference sequence). Regarding the study as a whole: One year post-transplant, T-cell counts and diversity were largely derived from T cells produced anew. Some patients' high day-60 TCRbeta diversity was attributed to recipient cells surviving conditioning.

For this clonotype: Its target is unknown.

TCRbeta library construction was performed incorporating unique molecular identifiers. MiXCR was run by TCRdb on the PCR reads, yielding one entry per CDR3 protein. The table includes approximately 130,000 distinct CDR3 sequences, roughly 9% detected once. The receptor comes from a girl younger than two who had a stem cell transplant for combined immunodeficiency, so the T cells may come from the graft donor. The sample was PBMCs, mostly from graft donor cells, taken 180 days after TCRalphabeta/CD19-depleted stem cell transplant. The chain employs TRBV20-1 and TRBJ1-2, with 9 bases that match TRBD1. The CDR3 sequence is CSARTGDLNYGYTF. CDR3 coding DNA: TGCAGTGCCAGGACAGGGGACCTTAACTATGGCTACACCTTC.